This TCR beta chain derives from a study of shared clonotypes between healthy human individuals. Findings and limits, study-wide: Clonotypes shared by all four sorted-subset donors had higher generation probabilities than non-shared clonotypes.

Those who donated were healthy HIV-negative adults, with no recent acute infections or vaccinations reported. A remark on this clone: Its antigen is as yet unknown.

Germline V lookup: CDR1 LNHDA, CDR2 SQIVND (reference sequence). The CDR3 spans 14 residues. V was shortened by 10 bases and J by 1 base, with 14 bases between the two germline ends. Here immunoSEQ multiplex PCR was the method, and the copy in TCRdb shows in-frame clones only, minus some. The repertoire consists of roughly 2.5 million clones, with roughly 92% occurring once and the leading ten covering 0.11% to 0.15%. The sample was naive CD4+ T cells sorted from blood. The subset denotes: CD45RA+ positively selected. The origin of this receptor is a man younger than 35 in good health. This chain connects TRBV19 to TRBJ2-1; no reliable D call. This chain's CDR3 is CATSQVRSYNEQFF. The CDR3 DNA reads as TGTGCCACCTCTCAGGTGAGGTCCTACAATGAGCAGTTCTTC.